This T cell receptor beta chain was identified in a study of T cells in Graves' hyperthyroidism and ophthalmopathy. Study results and limitations: Ophthalmopathy could be told apart from stable hyperthyroidism with a 13 V-J model.

There were TCR beta CDR3 regions amplified from RNA transcripts. Primed by the HTBI set, a first-round RT-PCR was run on the TCR CDR3. TCRdb re-analysed the multiplex PCR reads in MiXCR, keeping a single row per CDR3 protein. Of around 520,000 distinct CDR3 sequences listed, about 15% were seen once; the top ten hold around 14%. In making diagnoses, clinical symptoms, serum thyroxine and TRAb, thyroid ultrasound and orbital computed tomography were all used. The CDR3 is 16 amino acids. The ends lost 4 bases at V and 4 bases at J; junction bases unmatched: 11. The germline V gene has CDR1 SGHDT and CDR2 YYEEEE. Notes on this clonotype: The antigen remains undetermined.

Source material: blood. This sequence joins TRBV5-6 and TRBJ1-2; 9 positions agree with TRBD1. The source of this sequence is a woman in her forties with Graves' hyperthyroidism. CDR3: CASSPPDRGTLYGYTF. CDR3 bases: TGTGCCAGCAGCCCCCCCGACAGGGGGACCCTCTATGGCTACACCTTC.